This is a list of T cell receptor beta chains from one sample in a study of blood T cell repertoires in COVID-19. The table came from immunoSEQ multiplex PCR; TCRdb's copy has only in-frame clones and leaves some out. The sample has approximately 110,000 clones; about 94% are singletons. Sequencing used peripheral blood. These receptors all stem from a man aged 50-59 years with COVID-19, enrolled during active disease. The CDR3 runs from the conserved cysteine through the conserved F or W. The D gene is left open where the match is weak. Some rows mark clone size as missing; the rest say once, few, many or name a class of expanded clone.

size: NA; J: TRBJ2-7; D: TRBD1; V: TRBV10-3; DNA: TGTGCCATCAGTGACGGGACAGAATCCTACGAGCAGTACTTC; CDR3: CAISDGTESYEQYF
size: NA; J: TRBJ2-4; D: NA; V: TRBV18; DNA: TGTGCCAGCTCACCAGGACAGAAAAACATTCAGTACTTC; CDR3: CASSPGQKNIQYF
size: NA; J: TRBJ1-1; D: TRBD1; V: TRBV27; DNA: TGTGCCAGCAGACCATGGGACAGGGTAAGGGACACTGAAGCTTTCTTT; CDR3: CASRPWDRVRDTEAFF
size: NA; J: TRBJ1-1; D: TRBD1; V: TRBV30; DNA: TGTGCCTGGAGTGTGGAGGACAGGGGCACTGAAGCTTTCTTT; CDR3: CAWSVEDRGTEAFF
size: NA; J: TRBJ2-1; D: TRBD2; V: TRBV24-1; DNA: TGTGCCACCAGTGATTGGACTAGCGGGGCATACAATGAGCAGTTCTTC; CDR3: CATSDWTSGAYNEQFF
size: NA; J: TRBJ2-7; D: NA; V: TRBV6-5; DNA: TGTGCCAGCTCCCCCGGGACACTTTTCTACGAGCAGTACTTC; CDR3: CASSPGTLFYEQYF
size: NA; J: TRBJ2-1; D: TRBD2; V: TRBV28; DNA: TGTGCCAGCAGTTTGGGCAGCGGGAGGCTGAATGAGCAGTTCTTC; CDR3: CASSLGSGRLNEQFF
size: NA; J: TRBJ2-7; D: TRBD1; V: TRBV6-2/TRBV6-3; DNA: TGTGCCAGCAGCCCATCCCTCTGGGGGACAGGGGATTACGAGCAGTACTTC; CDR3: CASSPSLWGTGDYEQYF
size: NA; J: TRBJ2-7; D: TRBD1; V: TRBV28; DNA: TGTGCCAGCAGTTTCCCGGGACAGGGATACGAGCAGTACTTC; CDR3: CASSFPGQGYEQYF
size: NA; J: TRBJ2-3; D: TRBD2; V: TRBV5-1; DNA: TGCGCCAGCAGCCCGAGGACTAGCGGGAGTTCTCGAGATACGCAGTATTTT; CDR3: CASSPRTSGSSRDTQYF
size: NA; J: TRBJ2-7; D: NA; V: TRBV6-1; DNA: TGTGCCAGCAGTGAGTCCGGGAATTGGGAGCAGTACTTC; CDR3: CASSESGNWEQYF
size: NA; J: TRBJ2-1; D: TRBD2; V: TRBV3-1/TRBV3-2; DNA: TGTGCCAGCAGCCAAGTTGGGGGGGGGAATGAGCAGTTCTTC; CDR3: CASSQVGGGNEQFF
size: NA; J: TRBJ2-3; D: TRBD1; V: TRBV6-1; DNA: TGTGCCAGCAGTGAGGGACAGGGGAGAGGGTTCACAGATACGCAGTATTTT; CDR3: CASSEGQGRGFTDTQYF
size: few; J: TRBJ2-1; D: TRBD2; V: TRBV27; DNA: TGTGCCAGCTCGATCGTAGCGGGGGCCTACAATGAGCAGTTCTTC; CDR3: CASSIVAGAYNEQFF
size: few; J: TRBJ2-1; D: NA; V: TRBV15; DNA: TGTGCCACCGAGATTCGCAGGGCGGGAGAGCAGTTCTTC; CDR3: CATEIRRAGEQFF
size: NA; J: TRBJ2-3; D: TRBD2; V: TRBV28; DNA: TGTGCCAGCAGTTTATTGCGGGGGGTTTTCGCAGATACGCAGTATTTT; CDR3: CASSLLRGVFADTQYF
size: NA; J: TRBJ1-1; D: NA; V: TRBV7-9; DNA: TGTGCCAGCAGCCCTCGGGGGGCCGTGGTCACTGAAGCTTTCTTT; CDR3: CASSPRGAVVTEAFF
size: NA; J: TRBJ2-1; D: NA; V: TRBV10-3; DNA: TGTGCCATCGCTTGGGGCGGGACCGAACAAGATGAGCAGTTCTTC; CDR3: CAIAWGGTEQDEQFF
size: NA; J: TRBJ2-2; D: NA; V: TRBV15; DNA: TGTGCCACCAGCAGAGGTGGCAGGGGCACCGGGGAGCTGTTTTTT; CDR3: CATSRGGRGTGELFF
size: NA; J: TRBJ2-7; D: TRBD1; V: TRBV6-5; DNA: TGTGCCAGCAGTTACCAGACAGGGGCCTACGAGCAGTACTTC; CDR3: CASSYQTGAYEQYF
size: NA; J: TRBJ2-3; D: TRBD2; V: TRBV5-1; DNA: TGCGCCAGCAGCGCAGGACTAGCGCCTCCAGATACGCAGTATTTT; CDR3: CASSAGLAPPDTQYF
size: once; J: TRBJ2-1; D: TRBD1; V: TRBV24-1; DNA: TGTGCCACCAGTGATTCCCCGGGACAGGTATACAATGAGCAGTTCTTC; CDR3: CATSDSPGQVYNEQFF
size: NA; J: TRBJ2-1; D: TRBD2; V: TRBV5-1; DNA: TGCGCCAGCAGGGCGAGCGGGAGGATCTACAATGAGCAGTTCTTC; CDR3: CASRASGRIYNEQFF
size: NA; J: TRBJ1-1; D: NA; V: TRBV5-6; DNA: TGTGCCAGCAGCTCGGAGCTCAGGGGAGCTTTCTTT; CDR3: CASSSELRGAFF
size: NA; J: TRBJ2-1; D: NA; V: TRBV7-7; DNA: TGTGCCAGCAGCTATGCGATGGGCTATGAGCAGTTCTTC; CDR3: CASSYAMGYEQFF
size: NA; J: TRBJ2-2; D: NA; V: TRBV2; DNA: TGTGCCAGCAGTGTACTACGGAGTAACACCGGGGAGCTGTTTTTT; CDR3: CASSVLRSNTGELFF
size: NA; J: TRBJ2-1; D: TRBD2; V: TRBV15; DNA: TGTGCCACCAGCAGAGATAAGCGGGGGACGGTCTACAATGAGCAGTTCTTC; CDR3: CATSRDKRGTVYNEQFF
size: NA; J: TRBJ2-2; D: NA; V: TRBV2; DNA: TGTGCCAGCAGTGGATCCTCGGTACCCGGGGAGCTGTTTTTT; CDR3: CASSGSSVPGELFF
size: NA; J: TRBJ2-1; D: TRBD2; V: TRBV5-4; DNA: TGTGCCAGCAGCCCGAGCGGGGGCTCCTACAATGAGCAGTTCTTC; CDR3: CASSPSGGSYNEQFF
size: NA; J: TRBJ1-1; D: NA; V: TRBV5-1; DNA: TGCGCCAGCAGCTTGCGGGACATATACACTGAAGCTTTCTTT; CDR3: CASSLRDIYTEAFF
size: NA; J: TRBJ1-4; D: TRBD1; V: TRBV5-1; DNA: TGCGCCAGCAGCTCGACAGGGATTAATGAAAAACTGTTTTTT; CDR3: CASSSTGINEKLFF
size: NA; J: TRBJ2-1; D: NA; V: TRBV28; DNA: TGTGCCAGCACCCACGGTCGCATGAGCTCCTACAATGAGCAGTTCTTC; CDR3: CASTHGRMSSYNEQFF
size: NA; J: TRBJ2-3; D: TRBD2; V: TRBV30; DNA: TGTGCCTGGACCCGGGCGGGGGAGGGGACTTATACGCAGTATTTT; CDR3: CAWTRAGEGTYTQYF
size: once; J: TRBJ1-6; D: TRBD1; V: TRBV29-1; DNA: TGCAGCGTGAGGGGACAGGGAGATTCACCCCTCCACTTT; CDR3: CSVRGQGDSPLHF
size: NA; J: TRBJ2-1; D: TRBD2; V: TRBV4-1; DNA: TGCGCCAGCAGCCAGACTAGCGACTCCTACAATGAGCAGTTCTTC; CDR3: CASSQTSDSYNEQFF
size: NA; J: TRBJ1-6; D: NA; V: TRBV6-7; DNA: TGTGCCAGCAGTTACTCGAGCGGAAGCTCCTATAATTCACCCCTCCACTTT; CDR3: CASSYSSGSSYNSPLHF
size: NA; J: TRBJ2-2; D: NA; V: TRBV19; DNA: TGTGCCAGTAGTATTGGGACATCCTACACCGGGGAGCTGTTTTTT; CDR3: CASSIGTSYTGELFF
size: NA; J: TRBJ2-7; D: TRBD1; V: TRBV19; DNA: TGTGCCAGTAGTGCTACAGGTTCCGGGACAGAACGCTACGAGCAGTACTTC; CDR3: CASSATGSGTERYEQYF
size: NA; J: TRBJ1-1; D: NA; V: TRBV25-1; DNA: TGTGCCAGCAATCCTGGACAGCGGAACACTGAAGCTTTCTTT; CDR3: CASNPGQRNTEAFF
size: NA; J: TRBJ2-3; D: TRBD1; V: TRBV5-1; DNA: TGCGCCAGCAGCTCTACAGACAGGGAAACGCAGTATTTT; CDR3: CASSSTDRETQYF
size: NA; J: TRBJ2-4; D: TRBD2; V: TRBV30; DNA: TGTGCCTGGAGTCCCCTAGCGGGAGGGCTGAAAAACATTCAGTACTTC; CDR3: CAWSPLAGGLKNIQYF
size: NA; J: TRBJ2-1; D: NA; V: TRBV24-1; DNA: TGTGCCACCAGTGATGCCGGACACCTCTACAATGAGCAGTTCTTC; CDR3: CATSDAGHLYNEQFF